This T cell receptor beta chain came from a study of CD8 T cells in Susac syndrome. Random hexamers served to reverse transcribe roughly 0.45 to 1 ug RNA. TCRdb called the immunoSEQ multiplex PCR reads again in MiXCR, with one record for every CDR3 protein. The table lists 300,000 to 350,000 distinct CDR3 sequences, about 90% of them singletons. This clonotype is a singleton in its sample. Germline lookup yields CDR1 MDHEN and CDR2 SYDVKM. V lost 6 bases and J lost 6, with 8 bases in between. This CDR3 contains 11 residues. The receptor comes from a human donor with multiple sclerosis. Sequencing was performed on CD4+ T cells from PBMCs. The chain uses TRBV28 and TRBJ1-2; no clear D. Here the CDR3 reads CASSKVDGYTF. The DNA for the CDR3 is TGTGCCAGCAGCAAAGTTGATGGCTACACCTTC.